The next 5 T cell receptor beta chains were all read from a single sample in a study of blood T cell repertoires in COVID-19. Only in-frame clones appear in the TCRdb table, and some are missing; sequencing was by immunoSEQ multiplex PCR. In the table there are 55,000 to 85,000 clones, around 90% of which are singletons. Sequences were obtained from peripheral blood. These receptors were taken from a young woman with acute or convalescent COVID-19.

The chain has TRBV28 and TRBJ1-2; D unresolved. The germline V and J ends were trimmed by 5 bases and 4 bases, with 11 bases remaining between them. The CDR3 totals 13 residues. Germline lookup yields CDR1 MDHEN and CDR2 SYDVKM. As DNA, the CDR3 is TGTGCCAGCAGTGACGGGGAGGGCTATGGCTACACCTTC. Protein product: CASSDGEGYGYTF.

V is TRBV20-1 and J is TRBJ1-5, with 7 bases lining up with TRBD1. With 3 bases clipped from V and 4 bases from J, the junction kept 9 bases outside the gene matches. CDR1 and CDR2 from the germline V gene are DFQATT and SNEGSKA (reference sequence). The CDR3 sequence is 15 residues long. The CDR3 DNA follows: TGCAGTGCTAGTTATGGGACAGCGTTAAATCAGCCCCAGCATTTT. The encoded protein is CSASYGTALNQPQHF.

A single count supports this clone. CDR3 nucleotide sequence: TGTGCCAGCAGCATCTCGCGGGAGGGGAGGAAGTACACCTTC. This translates into CASSISREGRKYTF. The rearrangement links TRBV28 to TRBJ1-2; weak D call: TRBD1 (5 bases). The CDR3 sequence is 14 residues long. CDR1 MDHEN and CDR2 SYDVKM come from the germline V gene. V shed 6 bases and J shed 11 bases, with 22 bases lying between them.

This clone came up once. This chain uses TRBV2 with TRBJ1-1; TRBD1 agrees at 9 bases. Trimming cost V 5 bases and J 5 bases; bases outside gene matches: 9. Looked up from germline, CDR1 is SNHLY and CDR2 is FYNNEI. CDR3 length: 15 residues. The CDR3 loop reads CASSSDRGMGTEAFF. CDR3 DNA sequence: TGTGCCAGCAGTTCGGACAGGGGTATGGGGACTGAAGCTTTCTTT.

The chain carries TRBV18 and TRBJ2-3; 9 bases match TRBD1. Germline-derived CDR1 and CDR2 are KGHSH and LQKENI. The ends lost 3 bases at V and 1 base at J; junction bases unmatched: 5. This CDR3 is built from 16 residues. Here the CDR3 reads CASSPRTGDGTDTQYF. Written as DNA, the CDR3 is TGTGCCAGCTCACCGAGGACAGGGGACGGCACAGATACGCAGTATTTT.